This T cell receptor beta chain was recorded in a study of human T cells and chemical hapten exposure. Germline loops: CDR1 MNHEY, CDR2 SVGEGT. The CDR3 sequence is 16 residues long. V lost 4 bases and J lost 3; bases outside the gene matches: 11. TCRdb independently ran MiXCR on the RACE reads; one entry per CDR3 protein. The sample lists some 97,000 distinct CDR3 sequences; less than 35% were seen once. This clonotype was detected only a few times. Time point meaning: patch test 3, about 24 weeks after DPC sensitization. The treatment denotes: therapeutic diphenylcyclopropenone sensitization with weekly scalp DPC. Non-pregnant alopecia patients aged 18 to 70, suitable for DPC therapy.

The rearrangement joins TRBV6-2 or TRBV6-3 to TRBJ2-7; 8 bases line up with TRBD1. The TCR comes from a man aged 40-49 years with alopecia areata. Some clones in this sample may be carry-over from other donors' samples. Sequenced material: whole blood, taken in connection with sensitization to the hapten diphenylcyclopropenone (DPC). The CDR3 sequence: CASSSRTGLPRYEQYF. For the CDR3, the DNA is TGTGCCAGCAGTTCCCGGACAGGGCTCCCCCGCTACGAGCAGTACTTC.